This entry lists 10 T cell receptor beta chains sequenced from one sample in a study of tumor and adjacent non-tumor tissue in lung cancer. No cell sorting was done before RNA was extracted from the tissue. TCRbeta libraries were built with three rounds of nested PCR, modified from ARM-PCR. TCRdb processed the multiplex PCR reads anew with MiXCR; each CDR3 protein has one entry. The profile covers roughly 70,000 distinct CDR3 sequences, with 60% to 75% appearing a single time and roughly 28% taken by the ten largest. The material sequenced was lung tumor tissue. These TCRs come from a man between 60 and 75 years old with non-small cell lung cancer.

Details on this clonotype: One end of the junction is discordant with germline, which a read error may explain. This sequence joins TRBV6-5 and TRBJ2-6; no clear D gene. Germline CDR1 is MNHEY and CDR2 is SVGAGI. CDR3 length: 16 residues. CDR3 sequence (DNA): TGTGACAGCAGTTACTCCCTAGACTCTGGGGCCAACGTCCTGACTTTC. Protein product: CDSSYSLDSGANVLTF.

About this clonotype itself: Its ends do not fully match the called genes, so a read error is possible. The chain recombines TRBV10-3 with TRBJ1-3; D is uncertain. There are 14 residues in the CDR3. Per the germline V gene, CDR1 is ENHRY and CDR2 is SYGVKD. The CDR3 protein is CATFGGSPGNTVYF. The CDR3 DNA sequence: TGTGCCACCTTCGGCGGATCCCCTGGAAACACCGTATATTTT.

This clonotype showed up many times. The chain links TRBV20-1 to TRBJ2-5; tentatively, D is TRBD1 or TRBD2 (5 bases each). From germline, CDR1 is DFQATT and CDR2 SNEGSKA (reference sequence). Trimming cost V 2 bases and J 5 bases, with 9 bases left between them. The CDR3 extends over 12 amino acids. This chain's CDR3 is CSARPGAETQYF. For the CDR3, the DNA is TGCAGTGCTAGACCCGGGGCCGAGACCCAGTACTTC.

The rearrangement links TRBV6-5 to TRBJ2-3; TRBD2 might be the D (5 bases). Per germline, CDR1 MNHEY and CDR2 SVGAGI. V gave up 10 bases and J gave up 6 bases, with 20 bases separating them. The CDR3 runs 14 residues. In DNA form, the CDR3 reads TGTGCCACCCGACGGATTTCTAGCATGGATACGCAGTATTTT. It is translated as CATRRISSMDTQYF.

This clonotype was seen only a few times. A much larger clone differs by one base, so this may be a read error. The chain couples TRBV10-3 to TRBJ1-1; D might be TRBD1 (6 bases). Germline lookup yields CDR1 ENHRY and CDR2 SYGVKD. The CDR3 consists of 14 residues. The CDR3 sequence: CVIRPDRRNTEAFF. CDR3 coding DNA: TGTGTCATCAGACCCGACAGGAGGAACACTGAAGCTTTCTTT.

This clonotype occurred a few times. A clone one base away is much larger, so this may be a read error. The V call is TRBV29-1, the J call TRBJ2-3; D may be TRBD2 (6 bases). The germline gives CDR1 SQVTM, CDR2 ANQGSEA. V lost 6 bases, J lost 4 bases, and 14 bases lay in between. The CDR3 has 13 residues. Here the CDR3 reads CSVGGRIADTQYF. CDR3 in DNA: TGCAGCGTCGGAGGGCGGATTGCAGATACGCAGTATTTT.

The CDR3 region is CAWSPSMASCAVQFF. The CDR3 coding sequence is TGTGCCTGGAGTCCCTCGATGGCTAGCTGTGCGGTGCAGTTCTTC. The chain carries TRBV30 and TRBJ2-1; the D gene is possibly TRBD2 (5 bases). This CDR3 region has 15 residues. CDR1 is GTSNPN, CDR2 SVGIG, per germline (reference sequence). Trimming removed 2 bases at V and 12 bases at J, with 23 bases between.

In regard to this clonotype: At one end the junction does not follow the germline gene, possibly because of a read error. CDR3 sequence reads: CASKPTSGRYEQYF. The DNA of the CDR3 is TGTGCCAGCAAGCCGACTAGCGGGAGGTACGAGCAATACTTC. This chain connects TRBV6-5 to TRBJ2-7; 13 bases are shared with TRBD2. The germline V gene encodes CDR1 MNHEY and CDR2 SVGAGI. CDR3 length equals 14 residues.

As to this clonotype: Germline is not matched at one junction end, which may reflect a read error. The chain joins TRBV20-1 to TRBJ2-2; D not resolved. This CDR3 has 13 amino acids. Germline CDR1 and CDR2: DFQATT and SNEGSKA (reference sequence). The CDR3 bases are TGCAGTGCTAATGCAGCGAACACCAGGGAGCTGTTTTTT. It is translated as CSANAANTRELFF.

As regards this clonotype: It is likely a read error, because the conserved phenylalanine at the end of the CDR3 is missing. The chain recombines TRBV29-1 with TRBJ2-5, with a possible D match to TRBD1 (6 bases). The V gene's germline CDR1 is SQVTM and CDR2 ANQGSEA. This CDR3 is 13 amino acids long. The CDR3 reads CIVADRYQETQYL. The CDR3 DNA is TGCATCGTTGCGGACAGATACCAAGAGACCCAGTACTTA.